This TCR beta chain was recorded in a study of blood T cell repertoires in COVID-19. Study at large: Sample material is recorded as cDNA or gDNA derived from T cells, B-cell-depleted T cells, or PBMCs.

The CDR3 extends over 14 amino acids. Which cohort a participant joined came from the clinical history participants gave. Authors' analysis steps: Amplification from reference gene primers served as the basis for estimated nucleated cell counts. Sequencing was performed with immunoSEQ multiplex PCR; in TCRdb, only in-frame clones are kept and a portion is missing. V and J calls and clone size are copied from that table; D and trimming were computed from the DNA. The sample has some 300,000 clones; 88% are singletons. The receptor was isolated from a woman in her 30s who had recovered from COVID-19. The chain recombines TRBV1 with TRBJ1-2; the table assigns TRBD1, which was not confirmed against the DNA. TRBV1 constitutes a pseudogene. Source material: PBMCs or T cells enriched from blood (not recorded which). The CDR3: CTSSQAGTDNGYTF. The CDR3 DNA sequence: TGCACCAGCAGCCAAGCCGGGACAGATAATGGCTACACCTTC.